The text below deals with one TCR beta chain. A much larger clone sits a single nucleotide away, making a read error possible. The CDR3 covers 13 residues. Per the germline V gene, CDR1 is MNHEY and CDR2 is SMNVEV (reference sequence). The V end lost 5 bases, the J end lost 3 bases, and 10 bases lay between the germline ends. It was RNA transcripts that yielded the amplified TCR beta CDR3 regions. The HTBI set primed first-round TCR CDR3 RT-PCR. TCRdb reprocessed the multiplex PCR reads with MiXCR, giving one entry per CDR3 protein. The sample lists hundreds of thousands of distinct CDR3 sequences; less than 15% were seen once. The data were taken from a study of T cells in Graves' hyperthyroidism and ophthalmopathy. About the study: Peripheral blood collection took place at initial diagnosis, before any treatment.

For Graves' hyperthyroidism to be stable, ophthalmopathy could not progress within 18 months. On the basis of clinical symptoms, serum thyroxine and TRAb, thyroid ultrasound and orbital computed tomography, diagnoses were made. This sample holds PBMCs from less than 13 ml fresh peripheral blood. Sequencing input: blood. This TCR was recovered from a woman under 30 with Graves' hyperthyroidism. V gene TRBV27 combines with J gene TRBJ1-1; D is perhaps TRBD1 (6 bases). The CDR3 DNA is TGTGCCAGCAGTACAGGGTTGGACACTGAAGCTTTCTTT. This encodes CASSTGLDTEAFF.